The present TCR beta chain was sequenced within a study of glioma-infiltrating T cells. Turning to this clonotype: Its antigen is undetermined.

With 6 bases removed from V and 6 bases from J, the gap between germline ends came to 5 bases. This CDR3 has 11 amino acids. Using RNA template, CDR3s of TCR alpha and beta were amplified with iRepertoire arm-PCR. For one-step reverse transcription and amplification, roughly 95-450 ng of tissue mRNA or PBMC total RNA was used. MiXCR, applied by TCRdb to the multiplex PCR reads, yields one record per CDR3 protein. The sample has more than 100,000 distinct CDR3 sequences, about 30% seen once; the top ten hold 44%. Study-wide points: CDR3 overlap between tissue and blood was very small. Non-neoplastic patients had below-expected tissue-blood divergence, while all gliomas exceeded expectation.

The specimen sequenced was glioma tissue, nonneoplastic brain tissue, or PBMCs (not recorded which). The chain couples TRBV12-3 or TRBV12-4 to TRBJ2-2, with unresolved D. The receptor was derived from a human donor with low-grade glioma or glioblastoma, undergoing nonglioma brain surgery, or in good health (not recorded which). In nucleotides, the CDR3 is TGTGCCAGCAGAAGTTCCGGGGAGCTGTTTTTT. Translated: CASRSSGELFF.